This T cell receptor beta chain was recovered during a study of cytomegalovirus exposure and HLA in healthy donors. The PCR contained 60 Vbeta and 13 Jbeta primers. Only in-frame clones appear in the TCRdb table, and some are missing; sequencing was by immunoSEQ multiplex PCR. The data show under 150,000 clones, with 70% to 85% seen just once and about 2.3% held by the top ten. V lost 4 bases and J 4 bases, leaving 12 bases between the germline ends. CDR1 and CDR2 (germline): SGDLS, YYNGEE. This CDR3 is built from 14 residues. The source of this sequence is a male donor in good health and CMV-seronegative. The sample consisted of PBMCs. The chain couples TRBV9 to TRBJ1-3; D not certain. The CDR3 here is CASSFGGSGNTIYF. DNA for the CDR3: TGTGCCAGCAGCTTCGGAGGTTCGGGAAACACCATATATTTT.